This TCR beta chain emerged from a study of CXCR3 chemokines and chemotherapy response in bladder cancer. One entry per CDR3 protein, called by TCRdb with MiXCR from the PCR reads. The sample lists about 1,300 distinct CDR3 sequences, approximately 5.4% occurring once. V was pared by 9 bases and J by 1 base, with 11 bases of the junction left unmatched. The CDR3 has 17 amino acids. This specimen was taken from a patient whose treatment included neoadjuvant chemotherapy. This chain uses TRBV12-3 or TRBV12-4 with TRBJ2-2; TRBD2 matches 10 bases. This clonotype was obtained from a human donor with bladder cancer that responded to neoadjuvant chemotherapy. CDR3 protein: CASRRESGGGNTGELFF. In DNA, the CDR3 is TGTGCCAGTCGGAGAGAGAGCGGGGGGGGGAACACCGGGGAGCTGTTTTTT.